What follows are 5 T cell receptor beta chains derived from one specimen sequenced in a study of OX40 agonist ivuxolimab in advanced cancers. Library preparation employed the immunoSEQ multiplex PCR assay. Entries here come from immuneACCESS through TCRdb and include only in-frame sequences with V and J called. Some clones fail to appear in such tables; in the studies checked, an unresolved V gene covers under half of the shortfall, and the cause of the remainder is unknown. The sample table holds approximately 49,000 clones, of which around 80% were seen once. Under 30% of the sample rests with the top ten. The sample consisted of CD4+ or CD8+ T cells sorted from blood, taken in a trial of the OX40 agonist ivuxolimab. These receptors originate from an adult with an advanced solid tumor such as melanoma, head and neck, liver or kidney cancer.

The gene calls are TRBV15 and TRBJ1-1; D is uncertain. Between the trimmed V and J ends, which lost 7 bases and 0 bases, there was a span of 9 bases. Germline V gives CDR1 LNHNV, CDR2 YYDKDF (reference sequence). There are 13 residues in the CDR3. CDR3 sequence: CATTDGMNTEAFF. DNA of the CDR3: TGTGCCACCACCGACGGGATGAACACTGAAGCTTTCTTT.

The genes are TRBV27 and TRBJ1-3; no clear D gene. With 5 bases removed from V and 4 bases from J, the gap between germline ends came to 3 bases. The CDR3 contains 11 residues. Germline CDR1 MNHEY, CDR2 SMNVEV (reference sequence). In nucleotides, the CDR3 is TGTGCCAGCAGTAAGGGAAACACCATATATTTT. Translated: CASSKGNTIYF.

The chain combines TRBV27 with TRBJ2-2, with 9 nucleotides matching TRBD2. The CDR3 spans 16 residues. With 4 bases clipped from V and 5 bases from J, the junction kept 8 bases outside the gene matches. CDR1 and CDR2 (germline): MNHEY, SMNVEV (reference sequence). The chain's CDR3 is CASSSLAGGPTGELFF. The CDR3 DNA reads as TGTGCCAGCAGTTCCCTGGCGGGAGGGCCAACCGGGGAGCTGTTTTTT.

The chain employs TRBV15 and TRBJ2-2, with D possibly matching TRBD2 (6 bases). This CDR3 has 17 residues. Trimming stripped 0 bases from V and 5 bases from J, with 16 bases between. Germline V CDR1 and CDR2: LNHNV, YYDKDF (reference sequence). The CDR3, as DNA: TGTGCCACCAGCAGAGATCCCGCTAGCGCCCAGACCGGGGAGCTGTTTTTT. It is translated as CATSRDPASAQTGELFF.

This clone has only a few counts. V and J are TRBV5-6 and TRBJ2-1; D remains ambiguous. This CDR3 region has 14 residues. Germline V gene sequence: CDR1 SGHDT, CDR2 YYEEEE. V was shortened by 0 bases and J by 4 bases, with 8 bases between the two germline ends. The CDR3 sequence: CASSLAADYNEQFF. The DNA of the CDR3 is TGTGCCAGCAGCTTGGCGGCGGATTACAATGAGCAGTTCTTC.